This is a list of T cell receptor beta chains from one sample in a study of blood T cell repertoires in COVID-19. Clones were sequenced by immunoSEQ multiplex PCR, and TCRdb holds only the in-frame ones, with some missing. The data show approximately 280,000 clones, roughly 89% seen once. The source material was peripheral blood. The origin of the receptors is a man aged 40-49 years with acute or convalescent COVID-19. The CDR3 runs from the conserved cysteine through the conserved F or W. The D gene is left open where the match is weak. Some rows mark clone size as missing; the rest say once, few, many or name a class of expanded clone.

v_call	j_call	clone_size	d_call	cdr3_aa	cdr3_nt
TRBV29-1	TRBJ2-1	.	TRBD2	CSVEGLAGMSSYNEQFF	TGCAGCGTCGAGGGACTAGCGGGCATGAGCTCCTACAATGAGCAGTTCTTC
TRBV5-1	TRBJ1-4	.	TRBD1	CASSFGTGGYEKLFF	TGCGCCAGCAGCTTCGGGACAGGGGGTTATGAAAAACTGTTTTTT
TRBV5-1	TRBJ1-4	.	TRBD1	CASSLNGAGGNEKLFF	TGCGCCAGCAGCTTGAATGGGGCAGGGGGCAATGAAAAACTGTTTTTT
TRBV7-9	TRBJ2-7	once	.	CASSFFPLSYEQYF	TGTGCCAGCAGCTTTTTCCCCTTATCCTACGAGCAGTACTTC
TRBV11-2	TRBJ2-7	.	.	CASIGWGAVAEQYF	TGTGCCAGTATAGGATGGGGCGCCGTCGCCGAGCAGTACTTC
TRBV7-2	TRBJ1-2	few	.	CASSFRGGQGGYTF	TGTGCCAGCAGCTTTCGGGGAGGGCAAGGTGGCTACACCTTC
TRBV27	TRBJ2-1	.	.	CASSLVVRSNEQFF	TGTGCCAGCAGCCTCGTCGTGAGGAGTAATGAGCAGTTCTTC
TRBV19	TRBJ2-1	.	.	CASSIIHYNEQFF	TGTGCCAGTAGTATTATACACTACAATGAGCAGTTCTTC
TRBV29-1	TRBJ2-7	.	TRBD1	CSVERDPGQGAREQYF	TGCAGCGTTGAGCGGGATCCGGGACAGGGGGCGCGCGAGCAGTACTTC
TRBV5-1	TRBJ2-7	.	TRBD1	CASSLGTGTYEQYF	TGCGCCAGCAGCTTAGGGACAGGGACCTACGAGCAGTACTTC
TRBV10-1	TRBJ2-2	.	.	CASSVGATGELFF	TGCGCCAGCAGTGTAGGGGCCACCGGGGAGCTGTTTTTT
TRBV7-8	TRBJ2-1	.	.	CASSLEGAGGPYNEQFF	TGTGCCAGCAGCTTAGAGGGGGCGGGGGGTCCCTACAATGAGCAGTTCTTC
TRBV11-2	TRBJ2-1	.	.	CASSTLQASSYNEQFF	TGTGCCAGCAGCACCCTACAGGCTAGCTCCTACAATGAGCAGTTCTTC
TRBV7-2	TRBJ2-1	.	.	CASRRGIDNEQFF	TGTGCCAGCAGACGGGGAATCGACAATGAGCAGTTCTTC
TRBV6-1	TRBJ1-1	.	TRBD1	CASSVLQGAVGTEAFF	TGTGCCAGCAGTGTCCTACAGGGGGCGGTGGGTACTGAAGCTTTCTTT
TRBV5-4	TRBJ2-6	.	TRBD1	CASSGRTGRTGANVLTF	TGTGCCAGCAGCGGGCGGACAGGGAGGACTGGGGCCAACGTCCTGACTTTC
TRBV12-5	TRBJ2-2	.	TRBD2	CASGLPRGGPTGELFF	TGTGCTAGTGGTTTGCCACGGGGGGGCCCCACCGGGGAGCTGTTTTTT
TRBV5-1	TRBJ2-7	.	TRBD1	CASSHAGTGGHEQYF	TGCGCCAGCAGCCATGCCGGGACAGGGGGCCACGAGCAGTACTTC
TRBV5-1	TRBJ2-5	once	.	CASRQAQETQYF	TGCGCCAGCCGACAGGCCCAAGAGACCCAGTACTTC
TRBV11-2	TRBJ1-2	once	.	CASSLGSTGSNYGYTF	TGTGCCAGCAGCTTAGGATCAACAGGGTCTAACTATGGCTACACCTTC